This paragraph covers one T cell receptor beta chain sequence. What it recognizes is unknown. Per the germline V gene, CDR1 is LNHDA and CDR2 is SQIVND (reference sequence). This CDR3 contains 14 residues. V lost 7 bases to trimming and J lost 4 bases; unmatched junction nucleotides: 10. The PCR contained 60 Vbeta and 13 Jbeta primers. Only in-frame clones appear in the TCRdb table, and some are missing; sequencing was by immunoSEQ multiplex PCR. The data show a few hundred thousand clones, with approximately 80% seen just once and roughly a sixth held by the top ten. The sample belongs to a study of cytomegalovirus exposure and HLA in healthy donors. Findings of the study overall: It was reported that TCR beta sequences correctly inferred the HLA-A and HLA-B alleles for most subjects. The likely explanation for a cluster of highly shared sequence variants was sequencing artifact.

This chain uses TRBV19 with TRBJ2-7; 7 bases match TRBD1. Sequencing was performed on PBMCs. The source is a middle-aged man in good health and CMV-seronegative. The CDR3 protein is CASTAGTDFYEQYF. In DNA, the CDR3 is TGTGCCAGTACCGCCGGGACAGATTTTTACGAGCAGTACTTC.